This TCR beta chain was sequenced for a study of T cells in Graves' hyperthyroidism and ophthalmopathy. CDR1 SNHLY and CDR2 FYNNEI come from the germline V gene. This CDR3 is built from 14 residues. Diagnostic decisions used clinical symptoms, serum thyroxine and TRAb, thyroid ultrasound and orbital computed tomography. The PBMCs were taken from 10 ml of fresh peripheral blood. Study outcomes and limitations: The model identified upcoming ophthalmopathy a median about six months ahead of onset. In simple terms, a model built on 13 V-J features told ophthalmopathy apart from stable hyperthyroidism.

About this clonotype: Its antigen is as yet unknown. An end of the junction does not agree with germline; a read error may underlie this.

The source material, RNA transcripts, was used to amplify TCR beta CDR3 regions. The HTBI set primed first-round TCR CDR3 RT-PCR. MiXCR was run by TCRdb on the multiplex PCR reads, yielding one entry per CDR3 protein. The sample has around 55,000 distinct CDR3 sequences, 48% seen once. The chain employs TRBV2 and TRBJ2-1; TRBD2 is a possible D gene (6 bases). This receptor was identified in a woman between 45 and 65 years old with Graves' ophthalmopathy. The specimen sequenced was blood. The CDR3 DNA follows: TGTGTCAGCACCGAAGGCCGGGGGAGGAATGAGCAGTTCTTC. Translated: CVSTEGRGRNEQFF.